The clone carrying this T cell receptor (beta chain) was seen only a few times. Through a sample-barcoded 5' primer and a J-beta primer mix, a second PCR was run for roughly 6 to 11 cycles. Every cDNA molecule bore a tag from a template-switch adaptor containing 12 random nucleotides. Via MiXCR, TCRdb re-called the 5' RACE reads, giving one row per CDR3 protein. The sample has under 2,000,000 distinct CDR3 sequences, around half seen once. Trimming removed 5 bases from V and 5 bases from J; junction bases left unmatched: 7. This CDR3 spans 14 amino acids. Germline CDR1 and CDR2: LGHDT and YNNKEL (reference sequence). These data belong to a study of blood T cells in healthy people across ages.

The rearrangement uses TRBV3-1 and TRBJ2-7; TRBD1 matches 9 bases. The sequence came from a woman between 40 and 55 years old in good health. The sequenced sample consisted of blood. The CDR3 coding sequence is TGTGCCAGCAGCAACAGGGACAGGGATAACGAGCAGTACTTC. Translated: CASSNRDRDNEQYF.